These 6 T cell receptor beta chains were sequenced from one sample in a study of spatial heterogeneity in lung cancer. In TCRdb, the 5' RACE reads were re-called with MiXCR into one record per CDR3 protein. The sample lists 95,000 to 130,000 distinct CDR3 sequences, 9.5% to 15% occurring once. Time point of the sample: blood at routine non-recurrence follow-up after resection. Unsorted whole RNA of tumor, nontumor lung or frozen PBMC was sequenced. Sequencing used PBMCs, obtained at follow-up. The receptors here all came from a male donor with early-stage non-small cell lung cancer.

This clonotype was observed a few times. The chain links TRBV5-1 to TRBJ1-1; tentative D call: TRBD1 (5 bases). CDR1 and CDR2 (germline): SGHRS, YFSETQ. V lost 7 bases and J 4 bases, leaving 20 bases between the germline ends. This CDR3 is 15 amino acids long. CDR3 in amino acids: CASHSGFDSFTEAFF. The CDR3 nucleotides read TGCGCCAGCCATAGCGGCTTCGACAGTTTCACTGAAGCTTTCTTT. Full variable domain (outside the CDR3, taken from reference TRBV5-1 and TRBJ1-1): KAGVTQTPRYLIKTRGQQVTLSCSPISGHRSVSWYQQTPGQGLQFLFEYFSETQRNKGNFPGRFSGRQFSNSRSEMNVSTLELGDSALYLCASHSGFDSFTEAFFGQGTRLTVV.

The chain uses TRBV7-9 and TRBJ2-3; tentative D call: TRBD1 (6 bases). This CDR3 is 15 amino acids long. Germline V lookup: CDR1 SEHNR, CDR2 FQNEAQ (reference sequence). V was shortened by 5 bases and J by 3 bases, with 15 bases between the two germline ends. DNA for the CDR3: TGTGCCAGCAGCCACAGGGTTGATGGGACAGATACGCAGTATTTT. Its translation is CASSHRVDGTDTQYF. The entire variable domain, with the rest obtained from reference TRBV7-9 and TRBJ2-3, is as follows: DTGVSQNPRHKITKRGQNVTFRCDPISEHNRLYWYRQTLGQGPEFLTYFQNEAQLEKSRLLSDRFSAERPKGSFSTLEIQRTEQGDSAMYLCASSHRVDGTDTQYFGPGTRLTVL.

The V and J genes are TRBV10-3 and TRBJ1-1, with D maybe TRBD1 (6 bases). V shed 6 bases and J shed 9 bases, with 17 bases lying between them. Germline V gene data show CDR1 as ENHRY and CDR2 as SYGVKD. The CDR3 has 13 amino acids. The CDR3 sequence is CAIRAHRGSQAFF. The CDR3 coding sequence is TGTGCCATCAGGGCTCATAGGGGGTCACAAGCTTTCTTT.

In this sample, this clonotype turned up many times. The chain is built from TRBV7-2 and TRBJ1-6; D is perhaps TRBD1 (5 bases). CDR1 and CDR2 (germline): SGHTA, FQGNSA. V lost 4 bases to trimming and J lost 6 bases, with 16 bases between them. CDR3 length equals 16 residues. The CDR3 loop reads CASSSTGGSSNSPLHF. CDR3 nucleotide sequence: TGTGCCAGCAGCTCGACCGGGGGGAGTAGTAATTCACCCCTCCACTTT.

This clonotype appeared many times. This chain uses TRBV4-3 with TRBJ2-3, with no clear D. Trimming took off 0 bases at V and 6 bases at J, with 19 bases between the two ends. Germline CDR1 is LGHNA and CDR2 is YSLEER. CDR3 length equals 17 residues. For the CDR3, the DNA is TGCGCCAGCAGCCAAGAAGTACTAAGGGCTTCAGCGGATACGCAGTATTTT. Translating gives CASSQEVLRASADTQYF.

This clonotype was detected once. The chain links TRBV24-1 to TRBJ2-1; the match to TRBD2 covers 8 bases. The CDR3 extends over 16 amino acids. The ends lost 6 bases at V and 0 bases at J; junction bases unmatched: 6. The germline gives CDR1 KGHDR, CDR2 SFDVKD. CDR3 residues: CATSREGGSSYNEQFF. Written as DNA, the CDR3 is TGTGCCACCAGTCGGGAGGGCGGGAGCTCCTACAATGAGCAGTTCTTC.